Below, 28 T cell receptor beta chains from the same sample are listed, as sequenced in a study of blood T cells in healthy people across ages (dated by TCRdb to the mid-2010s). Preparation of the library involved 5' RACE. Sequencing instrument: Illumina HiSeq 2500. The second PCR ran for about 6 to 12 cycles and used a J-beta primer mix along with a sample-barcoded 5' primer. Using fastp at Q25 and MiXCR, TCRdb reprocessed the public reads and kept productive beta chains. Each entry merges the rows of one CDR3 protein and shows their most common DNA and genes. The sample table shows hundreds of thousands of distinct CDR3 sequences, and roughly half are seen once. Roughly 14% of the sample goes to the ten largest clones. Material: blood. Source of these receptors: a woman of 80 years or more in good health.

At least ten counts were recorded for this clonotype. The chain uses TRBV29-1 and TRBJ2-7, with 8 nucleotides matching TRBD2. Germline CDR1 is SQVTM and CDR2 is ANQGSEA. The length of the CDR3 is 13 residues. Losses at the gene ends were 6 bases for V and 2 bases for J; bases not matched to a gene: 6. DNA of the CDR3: TGCAGCGTCGTTAGCGGGAACACCTACGAGCAGTACTTC. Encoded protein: CSVVSGNTYEQYF.

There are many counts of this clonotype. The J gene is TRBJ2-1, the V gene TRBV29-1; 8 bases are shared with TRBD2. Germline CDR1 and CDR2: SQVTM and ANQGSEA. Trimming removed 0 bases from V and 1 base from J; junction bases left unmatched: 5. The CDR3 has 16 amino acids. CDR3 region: CSVEEGTGGSYNEQFF. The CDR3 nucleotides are TGCAGCGTTGAAGAAGGAACGGGAGGGTCCTACAATGAGCAGTTCTTC.

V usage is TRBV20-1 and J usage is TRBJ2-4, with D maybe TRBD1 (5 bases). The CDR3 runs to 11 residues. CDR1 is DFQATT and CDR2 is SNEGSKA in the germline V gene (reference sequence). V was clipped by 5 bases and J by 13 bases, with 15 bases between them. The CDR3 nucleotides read TGCAGTGCTTCCTACAGGCGGCTCCAGTACTTC. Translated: CSASYRRLQYF.

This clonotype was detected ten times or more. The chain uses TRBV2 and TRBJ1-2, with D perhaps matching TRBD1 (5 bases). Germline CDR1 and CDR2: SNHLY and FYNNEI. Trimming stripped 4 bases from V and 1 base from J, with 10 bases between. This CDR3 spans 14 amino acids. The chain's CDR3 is CASSARQYNYGYTF. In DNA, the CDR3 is TGTGCCAGCAGTGCTAGACAGTATAACTATGGCTACACCTTC.

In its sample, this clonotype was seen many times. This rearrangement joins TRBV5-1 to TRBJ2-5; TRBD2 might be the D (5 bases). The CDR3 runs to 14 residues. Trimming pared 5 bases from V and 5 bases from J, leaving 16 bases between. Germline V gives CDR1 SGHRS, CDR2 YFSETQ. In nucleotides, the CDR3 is TGCGCCAGCAGTTACGGACTCTTGGCGGAGACCCAGTACTTC. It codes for CASSYGLLAETQYF. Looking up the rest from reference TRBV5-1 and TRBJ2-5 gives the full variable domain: KAGVTQTPRYLIKTRGQQVTLSCSPISGHRSVSWYQQTPGQGLQFLFEYFSETQRNKGNFPGRFSGRQFSNSRSEMNVSTLELGDSALYLCASSYGLLAETQYFGPGTRLLVL.

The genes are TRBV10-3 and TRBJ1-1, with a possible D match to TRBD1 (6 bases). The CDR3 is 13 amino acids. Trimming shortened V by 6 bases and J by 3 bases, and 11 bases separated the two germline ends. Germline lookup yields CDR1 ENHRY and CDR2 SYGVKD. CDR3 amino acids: CAISGRQDTEAFF. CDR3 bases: TGTGCCATCAGCGGACGACAGGACACTGAAGCTTTCTTT.

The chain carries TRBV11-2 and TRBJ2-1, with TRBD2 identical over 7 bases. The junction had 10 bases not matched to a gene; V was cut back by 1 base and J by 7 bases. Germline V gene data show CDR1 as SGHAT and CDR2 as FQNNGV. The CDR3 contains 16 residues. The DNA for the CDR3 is TGTGCCAGCAGCTTAGTTCGGGGGGAGTCTGGAAATGAGCAGTTCTTC. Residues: CASSLVRGESGNEQFF.

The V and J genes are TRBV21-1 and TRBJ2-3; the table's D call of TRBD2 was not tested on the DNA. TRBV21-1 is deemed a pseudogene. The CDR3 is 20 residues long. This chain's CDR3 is CASSLSIGQASGSSPSTQYF. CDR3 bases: TGTGCCAGCAGCTTGTCAATAGGGCAGGCTAGCGGGAGTTCTCCAAGTACGCAGTATTTT.

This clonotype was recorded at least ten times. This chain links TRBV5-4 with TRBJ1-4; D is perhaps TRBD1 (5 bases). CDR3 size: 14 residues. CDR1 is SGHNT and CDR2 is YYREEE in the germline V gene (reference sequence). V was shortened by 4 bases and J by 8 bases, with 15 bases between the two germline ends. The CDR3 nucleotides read TGTGCCAGCAGCCGGGACCCAGACCCCGAAAAACTGTTTTTT. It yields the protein CASSRDPDPEKLFF.

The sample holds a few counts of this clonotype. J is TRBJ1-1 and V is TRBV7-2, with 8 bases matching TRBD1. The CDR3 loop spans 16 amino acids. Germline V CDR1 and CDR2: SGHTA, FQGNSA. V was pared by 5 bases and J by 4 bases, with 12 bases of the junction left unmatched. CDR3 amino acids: CASSRSFRTGTTEAFF. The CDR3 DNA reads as TGTGCCAGCAGCCGATCATTCCGGACAGGGACCACTGAAGCTTTCTTT.

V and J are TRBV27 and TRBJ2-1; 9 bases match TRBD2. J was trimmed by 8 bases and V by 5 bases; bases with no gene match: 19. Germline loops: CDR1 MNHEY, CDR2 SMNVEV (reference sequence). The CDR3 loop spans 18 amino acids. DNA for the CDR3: TGTGCCAGCAGTCCAAACAACTTAGCGGGGGCCCTCGGGCATGAGCAGTTCTTC. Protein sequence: CASSPNNLAGALGHEQFF.

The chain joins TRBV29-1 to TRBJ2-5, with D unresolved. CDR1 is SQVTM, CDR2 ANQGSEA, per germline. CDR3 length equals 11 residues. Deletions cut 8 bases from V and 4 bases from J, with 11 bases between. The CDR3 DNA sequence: TGCAGCCCTTACATTGCAGAGACCCAGTACTTC. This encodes CSPYIAETQYF.

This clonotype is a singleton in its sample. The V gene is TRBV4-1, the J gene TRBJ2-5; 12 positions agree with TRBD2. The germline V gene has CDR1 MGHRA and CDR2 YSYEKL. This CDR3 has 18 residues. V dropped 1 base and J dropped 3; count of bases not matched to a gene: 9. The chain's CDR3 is CASSQGPGTSGFKETQYF. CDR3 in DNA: TGCGCCAGCAGCCAAGGACCCGGGACTAGCGGGTTCAAAGAGACCCAGTACTTC.

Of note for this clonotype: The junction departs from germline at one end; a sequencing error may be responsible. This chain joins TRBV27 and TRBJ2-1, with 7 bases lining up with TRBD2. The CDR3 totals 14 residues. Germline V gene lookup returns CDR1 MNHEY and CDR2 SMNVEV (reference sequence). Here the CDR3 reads CASSVSIGGSEQFF. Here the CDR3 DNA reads TGTGCCAGCAGTGTATCGATTGGCGGGAGTGAGCAGTTCTTC.

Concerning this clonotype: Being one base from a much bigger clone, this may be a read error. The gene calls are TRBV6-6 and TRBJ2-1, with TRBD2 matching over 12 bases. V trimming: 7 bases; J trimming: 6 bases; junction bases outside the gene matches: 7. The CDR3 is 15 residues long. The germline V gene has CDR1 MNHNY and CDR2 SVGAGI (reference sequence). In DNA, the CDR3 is TGTGCCAGCACCCGCACTAGCGGGAGGCCCAATGAGCAGTTCTTC. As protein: CASTRTSGRPNEQFF.

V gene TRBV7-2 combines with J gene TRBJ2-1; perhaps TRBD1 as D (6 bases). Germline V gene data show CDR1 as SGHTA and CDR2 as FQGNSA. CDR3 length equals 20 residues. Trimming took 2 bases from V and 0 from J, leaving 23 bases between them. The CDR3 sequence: CASSLSGDVRMTFSYNEQFF. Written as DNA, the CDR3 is TGTGCCAGCAGCTTATCAGGGGATGTTAGGATGACCTTCTCCTACAATGAGCAGTTCTTC.

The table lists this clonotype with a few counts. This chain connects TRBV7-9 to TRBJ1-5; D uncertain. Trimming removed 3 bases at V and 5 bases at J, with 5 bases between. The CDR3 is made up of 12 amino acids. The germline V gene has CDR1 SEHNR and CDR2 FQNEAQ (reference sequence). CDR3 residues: CASSFDDQPQHF. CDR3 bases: TGTGCCAGCAGCTTTGATGATCAGCCCCAGCATTTT.

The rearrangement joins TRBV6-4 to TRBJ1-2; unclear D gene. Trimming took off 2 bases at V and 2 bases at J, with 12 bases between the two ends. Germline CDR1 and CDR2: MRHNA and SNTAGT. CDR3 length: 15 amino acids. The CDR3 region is CASSDAGRLNYGYTF. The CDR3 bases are TGTGCCAGCAGTGACGCCGGCAGATTGAACTATGGCTACACCTTC.

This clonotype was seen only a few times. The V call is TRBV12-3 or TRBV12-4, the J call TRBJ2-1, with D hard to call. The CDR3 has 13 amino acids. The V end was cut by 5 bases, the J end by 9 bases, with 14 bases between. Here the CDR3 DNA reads TGTGCCAGCAGTGTAGGTCCAGTACTTGAGCAGTTCTTC. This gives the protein CASSVGPVLEQFF.

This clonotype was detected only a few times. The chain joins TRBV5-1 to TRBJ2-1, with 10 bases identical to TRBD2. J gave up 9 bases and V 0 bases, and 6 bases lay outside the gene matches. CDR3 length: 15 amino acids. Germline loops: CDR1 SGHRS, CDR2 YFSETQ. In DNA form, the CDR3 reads TGCGCCAGCAGCTTGGATACTAGCGGGAAGGGTGAGCAGTTCTTC. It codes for CASSLDTSGKGEQFF.

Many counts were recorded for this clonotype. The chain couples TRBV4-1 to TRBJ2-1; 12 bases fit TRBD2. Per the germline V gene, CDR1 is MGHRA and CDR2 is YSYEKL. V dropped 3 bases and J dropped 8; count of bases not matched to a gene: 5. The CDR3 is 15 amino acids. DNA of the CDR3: TGCGCCAGCAGCCACGGACTAGCGGGGATGGATGAGCAGTTCTTC. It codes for CASSHGLAGMDEQFF.

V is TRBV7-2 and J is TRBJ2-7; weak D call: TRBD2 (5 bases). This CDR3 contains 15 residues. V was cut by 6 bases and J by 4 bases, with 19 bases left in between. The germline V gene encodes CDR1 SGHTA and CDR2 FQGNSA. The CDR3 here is CASSQVRGMAYEQYF. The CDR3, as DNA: TGTGCCAGCAGTCAAGTCCGGGGTATGGCGTACGAGCAGTACTTC.

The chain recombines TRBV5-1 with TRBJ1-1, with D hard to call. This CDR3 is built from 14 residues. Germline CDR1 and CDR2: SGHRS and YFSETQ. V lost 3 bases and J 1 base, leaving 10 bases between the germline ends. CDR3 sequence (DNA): TGCGCCAGCAGCTGGGTGACCTCGAACACTGAAGCTTTCTTT. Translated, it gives CASSWVTSNTEAFF.

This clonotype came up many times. CDR3 amino acids: CASRPSGGSSYNEQFF. CDR3 sequence (DNA): TGTGCCAGCAGACCTAGCGGGGGCAGCTCCTACAATGAGCAGTTCTTC. V and J are TRBV27 and TRBJ2-1; 10 nucleotides align to TRBD2. The CDR3 is 16 residues long. With V trimmed by 6 bases and J by 0 bases, 5 bases remained unmatched. The V gene's germline CDR1 is MNHEY and CDR2 SMNVEV (reference sequence).

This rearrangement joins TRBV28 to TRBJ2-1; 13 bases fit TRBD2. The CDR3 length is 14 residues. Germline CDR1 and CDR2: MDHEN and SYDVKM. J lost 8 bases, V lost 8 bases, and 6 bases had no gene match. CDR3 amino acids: CASQGTSGNDEQFF. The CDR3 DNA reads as TGTGCCAGCCAAGGGACTAGCGGGAATGATGAGCAGTTCTTC.

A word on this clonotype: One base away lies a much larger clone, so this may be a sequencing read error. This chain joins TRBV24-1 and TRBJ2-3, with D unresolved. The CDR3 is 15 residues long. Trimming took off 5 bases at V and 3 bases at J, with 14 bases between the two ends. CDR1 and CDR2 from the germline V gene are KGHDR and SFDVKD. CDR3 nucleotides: TGTGCCACCAGTGGTATAAGAACCCTTACAGATACGCAGTATTTT. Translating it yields CATSGIRTLTDTQYF.

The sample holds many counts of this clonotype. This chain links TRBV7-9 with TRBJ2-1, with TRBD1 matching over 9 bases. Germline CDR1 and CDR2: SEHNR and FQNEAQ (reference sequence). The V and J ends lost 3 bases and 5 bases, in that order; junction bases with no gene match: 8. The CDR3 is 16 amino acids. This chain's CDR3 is CASSFRGQGTDNEQFF. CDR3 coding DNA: TGTGCCAGCAGCTTTCGGGGACAGGGCACCGACAATGAGCAGTTCTTC.

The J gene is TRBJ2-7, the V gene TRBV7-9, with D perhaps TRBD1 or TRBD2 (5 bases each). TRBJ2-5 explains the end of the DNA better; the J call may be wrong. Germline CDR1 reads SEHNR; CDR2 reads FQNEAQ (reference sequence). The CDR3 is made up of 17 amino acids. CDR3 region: CASSKRVKGDGSWTQYF. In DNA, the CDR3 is TGTGCCAGCAGCAAACGTGTAAAAGGGGACGGTTCGTGGACCCAGTACTTC.